Below, one T cell receptor beta chain is given with its context. The entry originates in a study of T cell changes during pregnancy in multiple sclerosis. Method: immunoSEQ multiplex PCR; TCRdb's copy keeps in-frame clones and lacks some. The data hold around 100,000 clones, with approximately 90% observed a single time. Germline loops: CDR1 SGDLS, CDR2 YYNGEE. The CDR3 length is 14 residues. V gave up 3 bases and J gave up 6 bases; unmatched junction bases: 6. Sequenced here: peripheral blood, sampled after pregnancy. The chain carries TRBV9 and TRBJ1-5; TRBD1 aligns across 7 bases. This receptor was identified in a female donor with multiple sclerosis, enrolled in a pregnancy study. The chain's CDR3 is CASSAQGVGQPQHF. Here the CDR3 DNA reads TGTGCCAGCAGCGCTCAGGGGGTCGGTCAGCCCCAGCATTTT.